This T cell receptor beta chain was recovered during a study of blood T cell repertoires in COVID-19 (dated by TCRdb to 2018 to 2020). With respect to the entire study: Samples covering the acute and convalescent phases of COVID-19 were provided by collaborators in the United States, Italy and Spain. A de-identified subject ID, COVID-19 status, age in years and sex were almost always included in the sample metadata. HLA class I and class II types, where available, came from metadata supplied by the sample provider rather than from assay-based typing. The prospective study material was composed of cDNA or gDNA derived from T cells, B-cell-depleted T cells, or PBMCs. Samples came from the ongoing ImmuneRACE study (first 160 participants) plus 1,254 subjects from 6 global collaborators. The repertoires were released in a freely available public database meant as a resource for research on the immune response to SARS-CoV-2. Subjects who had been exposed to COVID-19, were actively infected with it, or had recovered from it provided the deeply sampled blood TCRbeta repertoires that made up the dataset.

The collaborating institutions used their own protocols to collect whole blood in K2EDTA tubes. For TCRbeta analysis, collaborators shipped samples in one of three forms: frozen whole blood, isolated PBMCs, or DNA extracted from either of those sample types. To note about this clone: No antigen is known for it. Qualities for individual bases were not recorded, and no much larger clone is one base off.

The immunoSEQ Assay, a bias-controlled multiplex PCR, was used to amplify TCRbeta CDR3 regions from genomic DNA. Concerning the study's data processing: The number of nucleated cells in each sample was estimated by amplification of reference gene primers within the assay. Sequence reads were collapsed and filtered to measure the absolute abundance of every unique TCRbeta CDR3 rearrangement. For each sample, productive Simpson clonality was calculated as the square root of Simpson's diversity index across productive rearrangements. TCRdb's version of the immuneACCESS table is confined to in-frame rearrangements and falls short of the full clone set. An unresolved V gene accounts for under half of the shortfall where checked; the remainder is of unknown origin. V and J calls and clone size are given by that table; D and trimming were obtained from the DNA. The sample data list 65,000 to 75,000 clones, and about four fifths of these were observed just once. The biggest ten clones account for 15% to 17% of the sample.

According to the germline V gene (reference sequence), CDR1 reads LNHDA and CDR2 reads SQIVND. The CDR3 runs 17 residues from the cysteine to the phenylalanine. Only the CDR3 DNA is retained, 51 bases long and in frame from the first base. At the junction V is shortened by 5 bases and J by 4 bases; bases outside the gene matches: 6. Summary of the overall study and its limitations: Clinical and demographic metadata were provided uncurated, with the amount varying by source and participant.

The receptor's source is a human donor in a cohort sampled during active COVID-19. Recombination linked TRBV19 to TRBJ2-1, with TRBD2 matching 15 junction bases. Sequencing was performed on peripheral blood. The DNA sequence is TGTGCCAGTAGTGGGCCGGGACTAGCGGGAGGATACAATGAGCAGTTCTTC. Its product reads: CASSGPGLAGGYNEQFF.